One and the same sample provided the 24 T cell receptor beta chains below, sequenced in a study of OX40 agonist ivuxolimab in advanced cancers. Produced via immunoSEQ multiplex PCR; TCRdb's table is partial and in-frame only. The sample lists tens of thousands of clones, around 85% seen once, with about 15% in the top ten. The source was CD4+ or CD8+ T cells sorted from blood, collected in a trial of the OX40 agonist ivuxolimab. These TCRs come from an adult with an advanced solid tumor such as melanoma, head and neck, liver or kidney cancer.

The chain employs TRBV4-1 and TRBJ1-2; 7 nucleotides agree with TRBD1. The ends lost 3 bases at V and 4 bases at J; junction bases unmatched: 5. CDR1 and CDR2 from the germline V gene are MGHRA and YSYEKL. The CDR3 has 14 amino acids. CDR3 region: CASSHRQGTYGYTF. The CDR3 region has the DNA TGCGCCAGCAGCCACCGACAGGGTACCTATGGCTACACCTTC.

This sequence joins TRBV7-9 and TRBJ1-4; TRBD1 is a possible D gene (5 bases). Germline loops: CDR1 SEHNR, CDR2 FQNEAQ (reference sequence). V lost 4 bases, J lost 8 bases, and 11 bases lay in between. This CDR3 comprises 13 residues. For the CDR3, the DNA is TGTGCCAGCAGCTCCGGACAACAAGAAAAACTGTTTTTT. It codes for CASSSGQQEKLFF.

V and J are TRBV5-1 and TRBJ2-3; no reliable D call. Germline lookup yields CDR1 SGHRS and CDR2 YFSETQ. V was shortened by 0 bases and J by 5 bases, with 13 bases between the two germline ends. The CDR3 is 15 amino acids. This CDR3 reads CASSLDSRTKDTQYF. The CDR3 DNA reads as TGCGCCAGCAGCTTGGATTCTCGGACCAAAGATACGCAGTATTTT. The entire variable domain, with the rest obtained from reference TRBV5-1 and TRBJ2-3, is as follows: KAGVTQTPRYLIKTRGQQVTLSCSPISGHRSVSWYQQTPGQGLQFLFEYFSETQRNKGNFPGRFSGRQFSNSRSEMNVSTLELGDSALYLCASSLDSRTKDTQYFGPGTRLTVL.

This chain links TRBV19 with TRBJ1-5; possible D gene TRBD1, 5 bases. The CDR3 is made up of 15 amino acids. Germline V lookup: CDR1 LNHDA, CDR2 SQIVND (reference sequence). V was shortened by 5 bases and J by 4 bases, with 15 bases between the two germline ends. The CDR3 region has the DNA TGTGCCAGTAGTGCAAGCCGGGACTCAAATCAGCCCCAGCATTTT. Amino acid sequence: CASSASRDSNQPQHF.

The chain recombines TRBV5-1 with TRBJ2-6; D is ambiguous. The germline V gene encodes CDR1 SGHRS and CDR2 YFSETQ. Between the trimmed V and J ends, which lost 0 bases and 0 bases, there was a span of 7 bases. The CDR3 extends over 16 amino acids. The chain's CDR3 is CASSLVVRSGANVLTF. The CDR3, as DNA: TGCGCCAGCAGCTTGGTAGTGCGCTCTGGGGCCAACGTCCTGACTTTC.

This clone was counted a single time. The V and J genes are TRBV18 and TRBJ1-4; 8 nucleotides align to TRBD1. Trimming removed 5 bases from V and 5 bases from J; junction bases left unmatched: 10. CDR3 size: 16 residues. Germline values: CDR1 KGHSH, CDR2 LQKENI. CDR3 region: CASSSARTGNNEKLFF. The CDR3 coding sequence is TGTGCCAGCTCATCGGCCCGGACAGGGAACAATGAAAAACTGTTTTTT.

The chain is built from TRBV15 and TRBJ1-1, with D uncertain. V lost 0 bases to trimming and J lost 1 base, with 9 bases between them. The CDR3 runs 15 residues. Germline loops: CDR1 LNHNV, CDR2 YYDKDF (reference sequence). The CDR3 sequence is CATSRDSRRNTEAFF. For the CDR3, the DNA is TGTGCCACCAGCAGAGATAGTCGAAGGAACACTGAAGCTTTCTTT.

This chain joins TRBV5-8 and TRBJ2-2; perhaps TRBD2 as D (6 bases). Germline CDR1 is SGHTS and CDR2 is YDEGEE. V was clipped by 4 bases and J by 3 bases, with 10 bases between them. This CDR3 has 14 residues. CDR3 region: CASSKGLHTGELFF. The CDR3 nucleotides read TGTGCCAGCAGCAAGGGACTCCACACCGGGGAGCTGTTTTTT.

This clone has just a few counts. V is TRBV5-5 and J is TRBJ2-5; no firm D call. The V gene lost 0 bases and the J gene lost 4 bases, with 7 bases spanning the gap. From germline, CDR1 is SGHKS and CDR2 YYEKEE (reference sequence). The CDR3 is 13 residues long. CDR3 in DNA: TGTGCCAGCAGCTTGGCATCGAGAGAGACCCAGTACTTC. It codes for CASSLASRETQYF.

The chain couples TRBV5-6 to TRBJ1-1, with 9 bases matching TRBD1. The germline V gene encodes CDR1 SGHDT and CDR2 YYEEEE. The CDR3 runs 15 residues. V gave up 2 bases and J gave up 0 bases; unmatched junction bases: 2. DNA for the CDR3: TGTGCCAGCAGCTTCAGGACAGGGGTGAACACTGAAGCTTTCTTT. It is translated as CASSFRTGVNTEAFF.

The V and J genes are TRBV7-2 and TRBJ2-7; 7 bases line up with TRBD2. V was pared by 0 bases and J by 2 bases, with 4 bases of the junction left unmatched. This CDR3 is 15 amino acids long. The germline gives CDR1 SGHTA, CDR2 FQGNSA. CDR3 loop: CASSLANLAAYEQYF. The CDR3, as DNA: TGTGCCAGCAGCTTAGCGAATCTAGCGGCCTACGAGCAGTACTTC.

This chain links TRBV6-5 with TRBJ1-1; 7 positions agree with TRBD1. Germline loops: CDR1 MNHEY, CDR2 SVGAGI. V gave up 7 bases and J gave up 1 base; unmatched junction bases: 9. The CDR3 has 15 residues. In DNA, the CDR3 is TGTGCCAGCACCCAAAAAAGGGGGCGGAACACTGAAGCTTTCTTT. It encodes CASTQKRGRNTEAFF.

This clone was seen a handful of times. Here the CDR3 DNA reads TGCGCCAGCAGCTTGCAAACAGGGGGCCGCGACGAGCAGTACTTC. Translating it yields CASSLQTGGRDEQYF. The rearrangement links TRBV5-1 to TRBJ2-7, with TRBD1 identical over 9 bases. Germline lookup yields CDR1 SGHRS and CDR2 YFSETQ. The CDR3 extends over 15 amino acids. V shed 1 base and J 5 bases; nucleotides not matched to a gene: 7.

V gene TRBV5-1 combines with J gene TRBJ1-2; the D gene is possibly TRBD1 (5 bases). Germline CDR1 and CDR2: SGHRS and YFSETQ. Trimming left V 4 bases short and J 3 bases short, with 10 bases between. This CDR3 is built from 13 residues. CDR3 DNA sequence: TGCGCCAGCAGCGGGGGAGGAGACTATGGCTACACCTTC. Its protein product is CASSGGGDYGYTF.

This chain connects TRBV28 to TRBJ1-2; 10 bases line up with TRBD1. This CDR3 comprises 16 residues. The germline V gene has CDR1 MDHEN and CDR2 SYDVKM. The junction had 15 bases not matched to a gene; V was cut back by 6 bases and J by 8 bases. The DNA for the CDR3 is TGTGCCAGCAGCTGGTCTAGGGCGGGACAGGGGCGAGGCTACACCTTC. Translation gives CASSWSRAGQGRGYTF.

CDR3 bases: TGTGCCAGCGGTCAGGGGGATCGGAACATTCAGTACTTC. Residues: CASGQGDRNIQYF. The chain combines TRBV7-3 with TRBJ2-4; TRBD1 aligns across 7 bases. CDR1 is SGHTA, CDR2 FQGTGA, per germline. The CDR3 length is 13 residues. The J segment lost 7 bases and the V segment lost 8 bases, leaving 8 bases of the junction unmatched.

The chain joins TRBV2 to TRBJ1-4; D remains unclear. The CDR3 has 14 residues. V was trimmed by 6 bases and J by 8 bases, leaving 16 bases between them. Germline-derived CDR1 and CDR2 are SNHLY and FYNNEI. DNA for the CDR3: TGTGCCAGCAGGATTGGGCCACGGGGAGAAAAACTGTTTTTT. Encoded protein: CASRIGPRGEKLFF.

The gene calls are TRBV6-5 and TRBJ1-1; possible D gene TRBD1, 5 bases. The CDR3 runs to 14 residues. Germline assignment: CDR1 MNHEY and CDR2 SVGAGI. The germline V and J ends were trimmed by 7 bases and 5 bases, with 17 bases remaining between them. The CDR3 loop is CASTPRAGRTEAFF. DNA for the CDR3: TGTGCCAGCACCCCCCGGGCAGGGAGAACTGAAGCTTTCTTT.

This chain connects TRBV5-1 to TRBJ2-1; D not certain. The CDR3 loop spans 18 amino acids. Germline V gene data show CDR1 as SGHRS and CDR2 as YFSETQ. V lost 1 base to trimming and J lost 0 bases, with 17 bases between them. The CDR3 bases are TGCGCCAGCAGCTTGTACAGTTCCCTCTCGAGCTCCTACAATGAGCAGTTCTTC. This codes for CASSLYSSLSSSYNEQFF. Based on the CDR3 plus reference TRBV5-1 and TRBJ2-1, the full variable domain is KAGVTQTPRYLIKTRGQQVTLSCSPISGHRSVSWYQQTPGQGLQFLFEYFSETQRNKGNFPGRFSGRQFSNSRSEMNVSTLELGDSALYLCASSLYSSLSSSYNEQFFGPGTRLTVL.

The rearrangement links TRBV4-2 to TRBJ2-7; D is unclear. The germline V and J ends were trimmed by 4 bases and 6 bases, with 16 bases remaining between them. This CDR3 spans 14 amino acids. CDR1 is LGHNA and CDR2 is YNFKEQ in the germline V gene. In nucleotides, the CDR3 is TGTGCCAGCAGCCTTGTACTGAACTACGTCGAGCAGTACTTC. Encoded protein: CASSLVLNYVEQYF.

V and J are TRBV5-8 and TRBJ2-3; D is perhaps TRBD2 (6 bases). Germline V gene lookup returns CDR1 SGHTS and CDR2 YDEGEE. The CDR3 is 16 amino acids. V was clipped by 3 bases and J by 1 base, with 15 bases between them. This chain's CDR3 is CASSWGTRGGTDTQYF. The CDR3 DNA sequence: TGTGCCAGCAGCTGGGGGACTCGCGGGGGCACAGATACGCAGTATTTT.

The rearrangement uses TRBV14 and TRBJ2-7, with D possibly being TRBD1 or TRBD2 (5 bases each). Germline assignment: CDR1 SGHDN and CDR2 FVKESK. V dropped 1 base and J dropped 0 bases, with 16 bases sitting between them. The CDR3 extends over 17 amino acids. CDR3 region: CASSQVPRDPNSYEQYF. CDR3 nucleotides: TGTGCCAGCAGCCAAGTTCCCCGGGACCCTAACTCCTACGAGCAGTACTTC.

The genes are TRBV6-5 and TRBJ1-2, with 9 bases aligning to TRBD1. V shed 6 bases, J shed 6 bases, and the junction held 11 bases outside the gene matches. The germline V gene has CDR1 MNHEY and CDR2 SVGAGI. The CDR3 extends over 15 amino acids. Here the CDR3 DNA reads TGTGCCAGCAGGCGCCGAGGGACAGGGTCCGATGGCTACACCTTC. This sequence encodes CASRRRGTGSDGYTF.

V usage is TRBV20-1 and J usage is TRBJ1-3; D remains unclear. Germline V CDR1 and CDR2: DFQATT, SNEGSKA (reference sequence). V lost 5 bases, J lost 3 bases, and 5 bases lay in between. This CDR3 contains 11 residues. The CDR3 is CSAEIGNTIYF. The CDR3 DNA follows: TGCAGTGCTGAGATTGGAAACACCATATATTTT.